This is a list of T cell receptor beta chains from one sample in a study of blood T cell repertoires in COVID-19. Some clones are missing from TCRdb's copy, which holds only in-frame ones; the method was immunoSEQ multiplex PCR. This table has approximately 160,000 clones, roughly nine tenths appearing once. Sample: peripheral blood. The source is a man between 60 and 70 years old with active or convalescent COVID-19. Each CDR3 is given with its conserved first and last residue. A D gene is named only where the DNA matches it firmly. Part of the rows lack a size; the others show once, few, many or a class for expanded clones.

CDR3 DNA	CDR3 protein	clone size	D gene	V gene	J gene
TGTGCCAGCAGCTTAGCGGGGTACAATCAGCCCCAGCATTTT	CASSLAGYNQPQHF	NA	NA	TRBV5-5	TRBJ1-5
TGCAGCGTTCGGACAGGGGGCACAGATACGCAGTATTTT	CSVRTGGTDTQYF	NA	TRBD1	TRBV29-1	TRBJ2-3
TGCGCCAGCAGCCTGCAAGGGAGGGAAGTGTTTTTT	CASSLQGREVFF	NA	NA	TRBV4-1	TRBJ1-4
TGTGCCAGCAGCCAATCTCGACTAGCGGGGCCCTTTGAAGATACGCAGTATTTT	CASSQSRLAGPFEDTQYF	NA	TRBD2	TRBV27	TRBJ2-3
TGTGCCATCAGTGGGGGCGGTTTCAATCAGCCCCAGCATTTT	CAISGGGFNQPQHF	once	NA	TRBV10-3	TRBJ1-5
TGCGCCAGCAGCTTGGAGGGGACTGAAGCTTTCTTT	CASSLEGTEAFF	NA	NA	TRBV5-1	TRBJ1-1
TGTGCGATCAGTGGTCAGGGGAGTTCCGGGGAGCTGTTTTTT	CAISGQGSSGELFF	NA	NA	TRBV10-3	TRBJ2-2
TGTGCCAGCAGAGCATGGGGGGGAGAGACCCAGTACTTC	CASRAWGGETQYF	NA	TRBD2	TRBV28	TRBJ2-5
TGCTTGACTCCACAGGGGCTCCCCCACTATGGCTACACCTTC	CLTPQGLPHYGYTF	few	TRBD1	TRBV6-5	TRBJ1-2
TGTGCCAGCAGCAGACTAGCGATCACAGATACGCAGTATTTT	CASSRLAITDTQYF	NA	TRBD2	TRBV6-5	TRBJ2-3
TGTGCCAGTAGTTCCCAAAGGACAGGGACAAACTATGGCTACACCTTC	CASSSQRTGTNYGYTF	NA	TRBD1	TRBV19	TRBJ1-2
TGTGCCAGCAGCTTGGCGGCAGGGATGAATGGCTACACCTTC	CASSLAAGMNGYTF	NA	NA	TRBV11-2	TRBJ1-2
TGTGCCAGCAGCCTGGGCTTCACTGAAGCTTTCTTT	CASSLGFTEAFF	NA	NA	TRBV7-9	TRBJ1-1
TGTGCCAGCAGTTCCGCGGTGGGGGGGCAGGAGACCCAGTACTTC	CASSSAVGGQETQYF	NA	NA	TRBV6-5	TRBJ2-5
TGCGCCAGTGGACAGGAACCCTACGAGCAGTACTTC	CASGQEPYEQYF	NA	TRBD1	TRBV10-1	TRBJ2-7
TGTGCCAGCAGCTTATCTGACAGGGGGGGCTATGGCTACACCTTC	CASSLSDRGGYGYTF	NA	TRBD1	TRBV11-2	TRBJ1-2
TGCGCCAGCAGAGCCAACAGGCAGTCTAATGAAAAACTGTTTTTT	CASRANRQSNEKLFF	once	NA	TRBV5-1	TRBJ1-4
TGCGCCAGCAGCTTGGAGAGGACAGGGTTTCGCTACTACGAGCAGTACTTC	CASSLERTGFRYYEQYF	NA	TRBD1	TRBV5-1	TRBJ2-7
TGCGCCAGCAGCTTGGCTGGGGGACAGGGGGCGAAGTCCTATAATTCACCCCTCCACTTT	CASSLAGGQGAKSYNSPLHF	NA	TRBD1	TRBV5-1	TRBJ1-6
TGTGCCAGCAGCCGCGTTCTGACAGGGGCCAGGACTGGAAACACCATATATTTT	CASSRVLTGARTGNTIYF	NA	TRBD1	TRBV5-6	TRBJ1-3
TGTGCCAGCAGCTTATGGGGGGACACAGATACGCAGTATTTT	CASSLWGDTDTQYF	NA	NA	TRBV11-3	TRBJ2-3
TGTGCCTGGACTGGGACAGGGCGGACTGAAGCTTTCTTT	CAWTGTGRTEAFF	NA	TRBD1	TRBV30	TRBJ1-1
TGTGCCAGCTCTCCCGGAGGGAGTAGCTACGAGCAGTACTTC	CASSPGGSSYEQYF	NA	NA	TRBV18	TRBJ2-7
TGTGCCAGCTCCTCCGGACAGGACTATGGCTACACCTTC	CASSSGQDYGYTF	NA	TRBD1	TRBV18	TRBJ1-2
TGTGCCAGCAGTTTCAGGATATCTACCGGGGAGCTGTTTTTT	CASSFRISTGELFF	NA	NA	TRBV27	TRBJ2-2
TGTGCCAGCGTAAAGGGACAGGGGGGACTTTTTTACGAGCAGTACTTC	CASVKGQGGLFYEQYF	NA	TRBD1	TRBV6-6	TRBJ2-7
TGTGCCAGCTCACCACAGGGACAGGCTTTTAATTCACCCCTCCACTTT	CASSPQGQAFNSPLHF	NA	TRBD1	TRBV18	TRBJ1-6
TGTGCCAGCAGCGTAGGGCGGGGCACAGATACGCAGTATTTT	CASSVGRGTDTQYF	NA	NA	TRBV9	TRBJ2-3
TGCGCCAGCAGCCAATACAATGAGCAGTTCTTC	CASSQYNEQFF	NA	NA	TRBV5-1	TRBJ2-1
TGTGCCAGCAGGGGCCGGGACAGCTATAATTCACCCCTCCACTTT	CASRGRDSYNSPLHF	once	TRBD1	TRBV2	TRBJ1-6
TGTGCCACCAGCAGAGAAGGCCCCAGGGGCACTAGCACAGATACGCAGTATTTT	CATSREGPRGTSTDTQYF	NA	NA	TRBV15	TRBJ2-3
TGTGCCAGCAGCCAATCGGACAGGGGGAGCGGCTACACCTTC	CASSQSDRGSGYTF	NA	TRBD1	TRBV3-1/TRBV3-2	TRBJ1-2
TGTGCCATCAGGTCAGAACCGAATGAAAAACTGTTTTTT	CAIRSEPNEKLFF	NA	NA	TRBV10-3	TRBJ1-4
TGTGCCAGCAGCGTAGGCGGAGCAAGCACTGAAGCTTTCTTT	CASSVGGASTEAFF	NA	NA	TRBV9	TRBJ1-1
TGTGCCACCAGTGATGTGGGAGCCCACAATGAGCAGTTCTTC	CATSDVGAHNEQFF	NA	NA	TRBV24-1	TRBJ2-1
TGTGCCAGCAGCCTCGGGACAGGGGGAAGCTCCTACGAGCAGTACTTC	CASSLGTGGSSYEQYF	NA	TRBD1	TRBV7-6	TRBJ2-7
TGTGCCAGCAGCTTCGGTTCCGAGACCCAGTACTTC	CASSFGSETQYF	NA	NA	TRBV7-8	TRBJ2-5
TGTGCCAGCAGCTTGGCGGCAGGGGAAGCTTTCTTT	CASSLAAGEAFF	many	NA	TRBV5-4	TRBJ1-1
TGTGCCAGCAGCCAAGGCCCACTAGCGGGGTACAATGAGCAGTTCTTC	CASSQGPLAGYNEQFF	NA	TRBD2	TRBV7-9	TRBJ2-1
TGTGCCAGCTCGCGGGACAGGGGGAACACTGAAGCTTTCTTT	CASSRDRGNTEAFF	NA	TRBD1	TRBV18	TRBJ1-1
TGCGCCAGCAGTGAGTTGGCAGGGGGCAAATACAATGAGCAGTTCTTC	CASSELAGGKYNEQFF	NA	TRBD1	TRBV10-1	TRBJ2-1
TGTGCCAGCAGCCCCTGGGACAGGGGGGGGTATGGCTACACCTTC	CASSPWDRGGYGYTF	NA	NA	TRBV21-1	TRBJ1-2
TGTGCCAGCTCACCACCGGGGGGACTTAGCTCCTACGAGCAGTACTTC	CASSPPGGLSSYEQYF	NA	NA	TRBV18	TRBJ2-7